This T cell receptor beta chain came from a study of CD8+CD57+ T cells in acquired aplastic anemia. Sequencing was done on patients that had shown CD8+CD57+ cell expansion by flow cytometry. Genomic DNA, serving as template, underwent TCR beta VDJ and CDR3 profiling. One entry per CDR3 protein, called by TCRdb with MiXCR from the reads. Of roughly 150,000 distinct CDR3 sequences in the sample, roughly 50% were seen once. Germline CDR1 reads SGHTA; CDR2 reads FQGNSA. V dropped 5 bases and J dropped 7 bases, with 12 bases sitting between them. This CDR3 is 12 amino acids long. The clonotype comes from a human donor with aplastic anemia. The sequenced sample consisted of sorted CD4+, CD8+, or CD8+CD57+ T cells (not recorded which) from PBMCs. The J gene is TRBJ2-7, the V gene TRBV7-2; perhaps TRBD2 as D (5 bases). As DNA, the CDR3 is TGTGCCAGCAGCCCCCGCCGCGGGGAGCAGTACGTC. Translation gives CASSPRRGEQYV.